This entry lists 8 T cell receptor beta chains sequenced from one sample in a study of T cells after yellow fever vaccination. Each CDR3 protein is one row after TCRdb ran MiXCR on the 5' RACE reads. The table shows about 340,000 distinct CDR3 sequences, with 9.5% to 15% occurring only once. Here the sequenced sample was CD4+ T cells sorted from PBMCs, taken 15 days after the yellow fever booster vaccination. All receptors come from a man aged 18 to 29 who received the YFV17D yellow fever vaccine.

V and J are TRBV4-1 and TRBJ1-5; no reliable D call. V was shortened by 3 bases and J by 3 bases, with 6 bases between the two germline ends. CDR1 is MGHRA, CDR2 YSYEKL, per germline. CDR3 length: 13 amino acids. The CDR3 DNA reads TGCGCCAGCAGCCACACCCCCAATCAGCCCCAGCATTTT. Its translation is CASSHTPNQPQHF.

This clonotype has just a few counts. V usage is TRBV6-2 or TRBV6-3 and J usage is TRBJ2-7, with D unclear. Germline V gives CDR1 MNHEY, CDR2 SVGEGT. Between the trimmed V and J ends, which lost 0 bases and 3 bases, there was a span of 9 bases. The CDR3 sequence is 14 residues long. The CDR3 loop reads CASSYSKEYYEQYV. CDR3 sequence (DNA): TGTGCCAGCAGTTACTCGAAAGAGTACTACGAGCAGTACGTC.

The V call is TRBV30, the J call TRBJ1-1; a possible D gene is TRBD1 (6 bases). The CDR3 totals 12 residues. From germline, CDR1 is GTSNPN and CDR2 SVGIG (reference sequence). With 5 bases removed from V and 3 bases from J, the gap between germline ends came to 10 bases. Here the CDR3 reads CAWSQGYTEAFF. CDR3 nucleotides: TGTGCCTGGTCTCAGGGGTACACTGAAGCTTTCTTT.

The chain uses TRBV11-2 and TRBJ1-2; 7 nucleotides match TRBD1. Trimming took 1 base from V and 7 from J; bases not matched to a gene: 12. This CDR3 has 16 residues. The germline gives CDR1 SGHAT, CDR2 FQNNGV. CDR3 amino acids: CASSLGWRGPFGGYTF. CDR3 nucleotides: TGTGCCAGCAGCTTAGGGTGGAGGGGGCCCTTCGGTGGCTACACCTTC. Complete variable domain (other parts from reference TRBV11-2 and TRBJ1-2): EAGVAQSPRYKIIEKRQSVAFWCNPISGHATLYWYQQILGQGPKLLIQFQNNGVVDDSQLPKDRFSAERLKGVDSTLKIQPAKLEDSAVYLCASSLGWRGPFGGYTFGSGTRLTVV.

This clonotype has more than one count but fewer than ten. The rearrangement links TRBV7-3 to TRBJ1-3; D is unclear. Trimming took off 1 base at V and 2 bases at J, with 9 bases between the two ends. CDR1 is SGHTA and CDR2 is FQGTGA in the germline V gene. This CDR3 has 15 residues. The DNA of the CDR3 is TGTGCCAGCAGCTTAAAGGGTGGCGCTGGAAACACCATATATTTT. Amino acid sequence: CASSLKGGAGNTIYF.

This clonotype was counted a few times. The chain couples TRBV7-3 to TRBJ2-2; perhaps D is TRBD1 or TRBD2 (5 bases each). Trimming took off 5 bases at V and 5 bases at J, with 18 bases between the two ends. Looked up from germline, CDR1 is SGHTA and CDR2 is FQGTGA. There are 16 residues in the CDR3. The CDR3 region is CASSRIGTEVTGELFF. The CDR3 region has the DNA TGTGCCAGCAGCCGCATCGGGACGGAGGTTACCGGGGAGCTGTTTTTT.

The gene calls are TRBV11-1 and TRBJ1-6; TRBD1 aligns across 7 bases. The CDR3 totals 15 residues. CDR1 and CDR2 (germline): SGHAT, FQDESV (reference sequence). The V and J ends lost 3 bases and 6 bases, in that order; junction bases with no gene match: 5. The CDR3 nucleotides are TGTGCCAGCAGCTTCGACAGGGCCCGTAATTCACCCCTCCACTTT. Its translation is CASSFDRARNSPLHF.

This clonotype was seen a few times. The chain links TRBV9 to TRBJ1-2; D is unclear. The germline CDR1 and CDR2 sequences are SGDLS and YYNGEE. Trimming left V 4 bases short and J 8 bases short, with 18 bases between. The CDR3 consists of 14 residues. The CDR3 here is CASSPPTTGEGYTF. In DNA form, the CDR3 reads TGTGCCAGCAGCCCTCCTACGACGGGTGAAGGCTACACCTTC. Combining the CDR3 with reference TRBV9 and TRBJ1-2 gives the whole variable domain DSGVTQTPKHLITATGQRVTLRCSPRSGDLSVYWYQQSLDQGLQFLIQYYNGEERAKGNILERFSAQQFPDLHSELNLSSLELGDSALYFCASSPPTTGEGYTFGSGTRLTVV.